One sample yielded the 18 T cell receptor beta chains listed below, sequenced in a study of shared clonotypes between healthy human individuals. Clones were sequenced by immunoSEQ multiplex PCR, and TCRdb holds only the in-frame ones, with some missing. The table has fewer than 600,000 clones, approximately 77% seen once. Specimen: PBMCs. Every receptor here comes from a middle-aged woman in good health. Some clones in this sample may be carry-over from other donors' samples.

The V and J genes are TRBV7-3 and TRBJ2-3; TRBD1 matches 7 bases. The germline V gene has CDR1 SGHTA and CDR2 FQGTGA. The CDR3 totals 15 residues. With V trimmed by 4 bases and J by 0 bases, 4 bases remained unmatched. In nucleotides, the CDR3 is TGTGCCAGCAGCTCGGGACAGTCTAGCACAGATACGCAGTATTTT. The encoded protein is CASSSGQSSTDTQYF.

In its sample, this clone was seen once. The rearrangement links TRBV28 to TRBJ1-2; perhaps TRBD1 as D (6 bases). The ends were cut back, 4 bases at V and 8 bases at J, with 11 bases in the middle. Germline assignment: CDR1 MDHEN and CDR2 SYDVKM. The CDR3 has 12 amino acids. In DNA, the CDR3 is TGTGCCAGCAGTTCCACAGGGAACGGCTACACCTTC. Its protein product is CASSSTGNGYTF.

This clone has a handful of counts. V is TRBV11-3 and J is TRBJ2-1; 9 bases are a match to TRBD1. J lost 6 bases, V lost 5 bases, and 11 bases had no gene match. Germline V gives CDR1 SGHNT, CDR2 YENEEA. This CDR3 comprises 16 residues. In DNA, the CDR3 is TGTGCCAGCAGCGTCGGAACAGGGGGCCTTGGCAATGAGCAGTTCTTC. Its translation is CASSVGTGGLGNEQFF.

Worth noting for this clone: A far larger clone lies a single base away; this is likely a read error. The same CDR3 can be traced to other DNA sequences in this sample. The chain carries TRBV5-1 and TRBJ2-2, with TRBD1 matching 8 bases. The length of the CDR3 is 17 residues. Germline V gene lookup returns CDR1 SGHRS and CDR2 YFSETQ. This CDR3 is CASSPGPQGAGAGELFF. CDR3 DNA: TGCGCCAGCAGCCCAGGACCTCAGGGGGCTGGGGCCGGGGAGCTGTTTTTC.

Details on this clone: It differs at one base from a far larger clone, so likely a read error. This chain connects TRBV6-6 to TRBJ1-1; D is possibly TRBD1 (5 bases). Germline lookup yields CDR1 MNHNY and CDR2 SVGAGI (reference sequence). There are 13 residues in the CDR3. The chain's CDR3 is CASSYSGQGEDFF. CDR3 nucleotides: TGTGCCAGCAGTTACTCCGGGCAGGGTGAAGATTTCTTT.

This chain links TRBV4-3 with TRBJ1-4; possible D gene TRBD1, 6 bases. CDR3 length: 16 amino acids. Trimming stripped 0 bases from V and 0 bases from J, with 8 bases between. Germline V gene sequence: CDR1 LGHNA, CDR2 YSLEER. CDR3 sequence reads: CASSQEAGATNEKLFF. The CDR3 DNA is TGCGCCAGCAGCCAAGAGGCAGGGGCAACTAATGAAAAACTGTTTTTT.

The chain links TRBV7-2 to TRBJ2-3; TRBD2 aligns across 7 bases. V dropped 1 base and J dropped 2; count of bases not matched to a gene: 3. The CDR3 totals 15 residues. Germline loops: CDR1 SGHTA, CDR2 FQGNSA. The CDR3 coding sequence is TGTGCCAGCAGCTTAGTTAGCGGGTACACAGATACGCAGTATTTT. It translates to CASSLVSGYTDTQYF.

The chain uses TRBV28 and TRBJ2-5; D might be TRBD1 or TRBD2, each matching 5 bases. V lost 6 bases and J lost 7, with 21 bases in between. CDR1 and CDR2 from the germline V gene are MDHEN and SYDVKM. This CDR3 has 15 residues. CDR3 protein: CASRPGIPRGATQYF. The CDR3 nucleotides read TGTGCCAGCAGACCCGGGATCCCAAGGGGCGCGACCCAGTACTTC.

This chain uses TRBV28 with TRBJ2-3, with TRBD2 matching over 8 bases. The length of the CDR3 is 17 residues. CDR1 and CDR2 (germline): MDHEN, SYDVKM. Losses at the gene ends were 0 bases for V and 3 bases for J; bases not matched to a gene: 8. CDR3 loop: CASSLWFERESTDTQYF. DNA for the CDR3: TGTGCCAGCAGTTTATGGTTCGAGCGGGAGAGTACAGATACGCAGTATTTT.

V and J are TRBV6-1 and TRBJ1-2; TRBD1 is a possible D gene (6 bases). Trimming took off 6 bases at V and 6 bases at J, with 14 bases between the two ends. The CDR3 has 13 amino acids. CDR1 is MNHNS and CDR2 is SASEGT in the germline V gene. CDR3 nucleotide sequence: TGTGCCAGCAGAACACAGGGTTTCAATGGCTACACCTTC. Amino acids: CASRTQGFNGYTF.

To note about this clone: Germline and junction disagree at one end, which may indicate a read error. V and J are TRBV28 and TRBJ2-7; TRBD2 might be the D (5 bases). Per the germline V gene, CDR1 is MDHEN and CDR2 is SYDVKM. The CDR3 is 13 residues long. The CDR3: CASSSPSGGYWHF. The CDR3 DNA sequence: TGTGCCAGCAGTTCCCCCTCTGGCGGGTACTGGCACTTC. Filled out from reference TRBV28 and TRBJ2-7, the complete variable domain reads DVKVTQSSRYLVKRTGEKVFLECVQDMDHENMFWYRQDPGLGLRLIYFSYDVKMKEKGDIPEGYSVSREKKERFSLILESASTNQTSMYLCASSSPSGGYWHFGPGTRLTVT.

This chain links TRBV6-5 with TRBJ2-7; either TRBD1 or TRBD2 may fit D (5 bases each). From germline, CDR1 is MNHEY and CDR2 SVGAGI. The V end lost 0 bases, the J end lost 9 bases, and 15 bases lay between the germline ends. The CDR3 has 14 residues. The CDR3 DNA is TGTGCCAGCAGTTACTCCGGGACCCCAGAAGGGCAGTACTTC. Amino acids: CASSYSGTPEGQYF.

This clone was observed a few times. V is TRBV7-6 and J is TRBJ2-1; possible D gene TRBD1, 5 bases. Deletions cut 0 bases from V and 6 bases from J, with 18 bases between. The germline V gene encodes CDR1 SGHVS and CDR2 FNYEAQ. This CDR3 comprises 17 residues. Here the CDR3 DNA reads TGTGCCAGCAGCTTAGCGCTAAGGGCAGGGCATGGCAATGAGCAGTTCTTC. Translated, it gives CASSLALRAGHGNEQFF.

This clone was counted between two and nine times. The rearrangement uses TRBV7-3 and TRBJ1-1; 7 bases match TRBD1. Trimming cost V 4 bases and J 4 bases; bases outside gene matches: 3. CDR3 length: 13 residues. Germline V gene sequence: CDR1 SGHTA, CDR2 FQGTGA. CDR3 bases: TGTGCCAGCAGCTCGCACAGGGGCACTGAAGCTTTCTTT. Its translation is CASSSHRGTEAFF.

With respect to this clone: A read error is the likely source, as a far larger clone sits one nucleotide away. The same CDR3 is also encoded by other DNA sequences in this sample. CDR3 sequence (DNA): TGCGCCTGGAGTTCCGGGACTAGCGAGGGCGATGAGCAGTTCTTC. Translation: CAWSSGTSEGDEQFF. This chain uses TRBV30 with TRBJ2-1, with 10 bases that match TRBD2. The CDR3 has 15 residues. Germline loops: CDR1 GTSNPN, CDR2 SVGIG (reference sequence).

The V and J genes are TRBV29-1 and TRBJ2-7; 8 nucleotides line up with TRBD2. Per the germline V gene, CDR1 is SQVTM and CDR2 is ANQGSEA. This CDR3 is 12 amino acids long. V trimming: 6 bases; J trimming: 7 bases; junction bases outside the gene matches: 8. The CDR3, as DNA: TGCAGCGTCGGGACTAGAGGATTTGAGCAGTACTTC. Protein: CSVGTRGFEQYF.

This clone was counted a few times. Written as DNA, the CDR3 is TGCAGTGCTAGAGCGGCGTACGAGCAGTACTTC. It codes for CSARAAYEQYF. V is TRBV20-1 and J is TRBJ2-7; the D is unclear. The V gene lost 1 base and the J gene lost 4 bases, with 5 bases spanning the gap. Germline assignment: CDR1 DFQATT and CDR2 SNEGSKA (reference sequence). This CDR3 has 11 residues.

CDR3 residues: CSARVQDEQYF. Written as DNA, the CDR3 is TGCAGTGCTAGAGTTCAAGACGAGCAGTACTTC. This rearrangement joins TRBV20-1 to TRBJ2-7; unclear D gene. V lost 1 base and J lost 5, with 6 bases in between. The CDR3 is made up of 11 amino acids. The germline V gene encodes CDR1 DFQATT and CDR2 SNEGSKA (reference sequence).